This T cell receptor (beta chain) was sequenced for a study of esophageal squamous cell carcinoma under preoperative chemotherapy (dated by TCRdb to the late 2010s). Some background on the complete study: The study profiled TCR repertoires of both peripheral blood T cells and tumor-infiltrating lymphocytes. The study examined the effect of paclitaxel-nedaplatin chemotherapy on T-cell receptor repertoires in patients with esophageal squamous cell carcinoma. Five patients with primary esophageal squamous cell carcinoma were included in the cohort. Repertoires from samples collected before paclitaxel-nedaplatin therapy were compared with repertoires from samples collected after the therapy.

From its cysteine to its phenylalanine, the CDR3 spans 15 amino acids. Of all the DNA, just the CDR3 is kept, 45 bases in frame from base 1. V has 4 bases trimmed and J has 4 bases trimmed; junction bases matching no gene number 6. According to the germline V gene, CDR1 reads SGHVS and CDR2 reads FNYEAQ. Library prep was done by PCR. Sequencing was carried out with a HiSeq X Ten. High-throughput sequencing was used to characterize TCR repertoires. In-frame beta chains were kept once TCRdb had trimmed the public reads at Q25 with fastp and called clones with MiXCR. Rows with one shared CDR3 protein collapse into an entry with the most common genes and DNA. The sample table holds approximately 30,000 distinct CDR3 sequences, of which around 50% were seen once. The top ten hold about an eighth of the sample. This clonotype was seen a few times. This clone's antigen is unknown. Per-base quality was not reported, and no clone a single base away is much larger than it.

According to the study, the label for this sample's time point signals: before preoperative PTX-NDP chemotherapy. Patients received paclitaxel-nedaplatin as preoperative chemotherapy before surgery. On the study overall, not on this receptor specifically: The analysis included only a few patients with esophageal squamous cell carcinoma, making the cohort small. Paclitaxel-nedaplatin therapy caused immediate and substantial changes in clonotype frequency, and abundant clones were more likely to contract than to amplify. Tumor-infiltrating lymphocytes after treatment appeared to come partly from peripheral T cells migrating into the tumor, rather than solely from local clonal changes. After chemotherapy, TCR diversity rose significantly in peripheral T cells, but this increase was not seen in tumor-infiltrating lymphocytes.

The chain links TRBV7-6 with TRBJ2-1, and 8 junction bases match TRBD2. Sampling was done from a patient given preoperative chemotherapy. The source of this sequence is a human donor with esophageal squamous cell carcinoma. The donor label of this sample is uncertain. CDR3 region: CASSSFSGGYNEQFF. The nucleotides read TGTGCCAGCAGCTCCTTCTCGGGGGGGTACAATGAGCAGTTCTTC.